This T cell receptor beta chain was captured in a study of Graves' ophthalmopathy and Graves' hyperthyroidism. General study results and limits: Clonotypes were expanded in thyroid at above 0.001 frequency, and most also appeared in blood.

RNA served as the template for amplifying TCR beta CDR3 regions. Second-round multiplex PCR followed a first-round RT-PCR using HTBI primers. TCRdb re-called the multiplex PCR reads through MiXCR, storing one row per CDR3 protein. The sample lists about 550,000 distinct CDR3 sequences, roughly 39% occurring once. As regards this clonotype: What it binds is not known.

Germline CDR1 and CDR2: MDHEN and SYDVKM. The CDR3 consists of 16 residues. The V gene end was trimmed by 4 bases and the J gene end by 4 bases; junction bases not matched to a gene: 5. Orbital computed tomography and thyroid ultrasound, along with TRAb, serum thyroxine and clinical symptoms, underpinned diagnosis. Sequencing used peripheral blood or thyroid tissue (not recorded which). The sequence derives from an adult man with Graves' hyperthyroidism. The gene calls are TRBV28 and TRBJ2-2; 11 bases match TRBD2. The CDR3 bases are TGTGCCAGCAGTTCCGTTAGCGGGGGGGCCACCGGGGAGCTGTTTTTT. Translating it yields CASSSVSGGATGELFF.